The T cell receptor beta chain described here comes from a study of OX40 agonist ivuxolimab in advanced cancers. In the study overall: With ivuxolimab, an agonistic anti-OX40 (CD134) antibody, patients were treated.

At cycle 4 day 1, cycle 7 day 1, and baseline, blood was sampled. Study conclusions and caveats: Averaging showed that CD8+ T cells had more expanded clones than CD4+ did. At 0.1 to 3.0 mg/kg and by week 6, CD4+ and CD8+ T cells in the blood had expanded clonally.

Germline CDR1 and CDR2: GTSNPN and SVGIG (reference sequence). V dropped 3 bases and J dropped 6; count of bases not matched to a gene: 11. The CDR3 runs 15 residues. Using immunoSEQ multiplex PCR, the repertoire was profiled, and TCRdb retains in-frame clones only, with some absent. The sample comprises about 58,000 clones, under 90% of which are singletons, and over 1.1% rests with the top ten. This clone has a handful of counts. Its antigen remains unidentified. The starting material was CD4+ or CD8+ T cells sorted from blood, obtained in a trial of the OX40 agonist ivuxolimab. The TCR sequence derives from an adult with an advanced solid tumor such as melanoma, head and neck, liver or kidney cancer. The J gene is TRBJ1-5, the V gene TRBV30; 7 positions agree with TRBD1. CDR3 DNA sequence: TGTGCCTGGAGCCGTAGGACAGGCTGGGGTCAGCCCCAGCATTTT. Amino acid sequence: CAWSRRTGWGQPQHF.